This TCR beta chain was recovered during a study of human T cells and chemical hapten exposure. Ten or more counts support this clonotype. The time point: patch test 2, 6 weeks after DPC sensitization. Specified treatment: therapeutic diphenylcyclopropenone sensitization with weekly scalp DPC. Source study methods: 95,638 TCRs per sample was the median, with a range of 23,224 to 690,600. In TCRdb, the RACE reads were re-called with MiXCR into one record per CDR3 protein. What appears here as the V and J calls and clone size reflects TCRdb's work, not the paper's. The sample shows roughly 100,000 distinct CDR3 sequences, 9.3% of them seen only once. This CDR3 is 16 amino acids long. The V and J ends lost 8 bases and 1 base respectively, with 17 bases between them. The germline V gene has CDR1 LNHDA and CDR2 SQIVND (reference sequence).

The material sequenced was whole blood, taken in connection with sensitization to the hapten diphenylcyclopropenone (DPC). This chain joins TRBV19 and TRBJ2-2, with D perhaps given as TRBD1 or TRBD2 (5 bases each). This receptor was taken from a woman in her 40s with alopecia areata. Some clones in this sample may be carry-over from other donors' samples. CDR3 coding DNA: TGTGCCAGTCGGCCTGGGACGGCGTGGAACACCGGGGAGCTGTTTTTT. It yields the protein CASRPGTAWNTGELFF.